Sequencing of this TCR beta chain was carried out in a study of blood T cell repertoires in COVID-19. Trimming at V came to 2 bases and at J to 3 bases, leaving 5 bases not matched to a gene. Germline V CDR1 and CDR2: SGHRS, YFSETQ. The CDR3 runs 15 residues. Original processing methods: From reference gene primer amplification, estimates of nucleated cell counts were derived. Generated by immunoSEQ multiplex PCR, the TCRdb table keeps only in-frame clones and is missing some. V, J and clone size are those of that table, while D and trimming were read from the DNA. The table lists about 120,000 clones, approximately 80% of them singletons.

The TCR sequence derives from a woman older than 75 with acute or convalescent COVID-19. The chain carries TRBV5-1 and TRBJ1-2, with TRBD1 matching over 9 bases. The sequenced sample consisted of peripheral blood. CDR3 residues: CASSLGTGSHYGYTF. The DNA of the CDR3 is TGCGCCAGCAGCTTAGGGACAGGGTCTCACTATGGCTACACCTTC.